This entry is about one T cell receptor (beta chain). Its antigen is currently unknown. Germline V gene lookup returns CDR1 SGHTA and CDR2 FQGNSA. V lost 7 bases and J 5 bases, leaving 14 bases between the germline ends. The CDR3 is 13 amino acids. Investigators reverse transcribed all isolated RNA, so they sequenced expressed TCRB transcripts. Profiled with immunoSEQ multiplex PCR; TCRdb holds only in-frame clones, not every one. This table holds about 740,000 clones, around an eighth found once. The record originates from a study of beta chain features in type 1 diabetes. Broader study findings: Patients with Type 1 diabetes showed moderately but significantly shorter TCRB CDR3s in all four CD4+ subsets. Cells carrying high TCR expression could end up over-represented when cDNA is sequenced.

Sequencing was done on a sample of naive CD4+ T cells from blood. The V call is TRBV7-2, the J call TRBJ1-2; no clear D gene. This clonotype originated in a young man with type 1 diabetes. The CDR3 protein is CASTGGPGYGYTF. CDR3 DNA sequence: TGTGCCAGCACGGGAGGGCCGGGGTATGGCTACACCTTC.